The 27 T cell receptor beta chains below were found in one sample sequenced in a study of blood T cell repertoires in COVID-19. Only in-frame clones appear in the TCRdb table, and some are missing; sequencing was by immunoSEQ multiplex PCR. The table includes nearly 110,000 clones, less than 85% detected once. What was sequenced was peripheral blood. Receptor source: a woman between 55 and 75 years old with acute or convalescent COVID-19.

This rearrangement joins TRBV11-3 to TRBJ2-6; D perhaps matches TRBD1 (6 bases). V was trimmed by 5 bases and J by 4 bases, leaving 12 bases between them. This CDR3 is 15 amino acids long. Germline V gives CDR1 SGHNT, CDR2 YENEEA. The CDR3 here is CASSPGVAGANVLTF. The CDR3 DNA follows: TGTGCCAGCAGCCCAGGGGTAGCCGGGGCCAACGTCCTGACTTTC.

The V call is TRBV3-1 (or the pseudogene TRBV3-2), the J call TRBJ2-7; D is perhaps TRBD1 (5 bases). The V gene lost 4 bases and the J gene lost 0 bases, with 10 bases spanning the gap. Germline CDR1 LGHDT, CDR2 YNNKEL (reference sequence). The CDR3 totals 14 residues. CDR3 sequence reads: CASSPGHSSYEQYF. DNA of the CDR3: TGTGCCAGCAGCCCAGGGCACAGCTCCTACGAGCAGTACTTC.

This clone was counted between two and nine times. The V call is TRBV19, the J call TRBJ2-5; D is undetermined. Germline V lookup: CDR1 LNHDA, CDR2 SQIVND (reference sequence). The germline V and J ends were trimmed by 3 bases and 3 bases, with 8 bases remaining between them. The CDR3 extends over 13 amino acids. The CDR3 nucleotides read TGTGCCAGTAGTATGAACAGAGAAGAGACCCAGTACTTC. Translated: CASSMNREETQYF.

The chain joins TRBV4-2 to TRBJ2-7; TRBD2 might be the D (5 bases). The germline CDR1 and CDR2 sequences are LGHNA and YNFKEQ. The CDR3 runs 15 residues. Trimming cost V 0 bases and J 0 bases, with 9 bases left between them. The CDR3 loop reads CASSQEKRHSYEQYF. The DNA for the CDR3 is TGTGCCAGCAGCCAAGAGAAGCGGCACTCCTACGAGCAGTACTTC.

This sequence joins TRBV28 and TRBJ2-1; possible D gene TRBD2, 8 bases. With 7 bases removed from V and 3 bases from J, the gap between germline ends came to 22 bases. Germline loops: CDR1 MDHEN, CDR2 SYDVKM. The CDR3 sequence is 17 residues long. In nucleotides, the CDR3 is TGTGCCAGCATCTCAGGACAGGCAACTAGCGGCTACAATGAGCAGTTCTTC. Amino acid sequence: CASISGQATSGYNEQFF.

The V call is TRBV18, the J call TRBJ2-5, with 10 nucleotides matching TRBD1. The germline V gene encodes CDR1 KGHSH and CDR2 LQKENI. With 2 bases clipped from V and 10 bases from J, the junction kept 4 bases outside the gene matches. The CDR3 is 13 residues long. The CDR3 DNA is TGTGCCAGCTCACCAAACGGACAGGGGGACCAGTACTTC. It codes for CASSPNGQGDQYF. Combining the CDR3 with reference TRBV18 and TRBJ2-5 gives the whole variable domain NAGVMQNPRHLVRRRGQEARLRCSPMKGHSHVYWYRQLPEEGLKFMVYLQKENIIDESGMPKERFSAEFPKEGPSILRIQQVVRGDSAAYFCASSPNGQGDQYFGPGTRLLVL.

This clone came up a few times. The CDR3 DNA is TGCGCCAGTGAGCCCACAGTCACCGGGGAGCTGTTTTTT. It codes for CASEPTVTGELFF. The chain joins TRBV10-1 to TRBJ2-2, with D uncertain. The V end lost 9 bases, the J end lost 4 bases, and 12 bases lay between the germline ends. CDR3 size: 13 residues. Germline V gene lookup returns CDR1 WNHNN and CDR2 SYGVQD (reference sequence).

This clone showed up just once. This chain uses TRBV2 with TRBJ1-1; D is unresolved. Trimming pared 8 bases from V and 5 bases from J, leaving 12 bases between. The germline gives CDR1 SNHLY, CDR2 FYNNEI. This CDR3 region has 12 residues. The CDR3 region has the DNA TGTGCCAGCGCTCTCTTCAGGACTGAAGCTTTCTTT. It specifies CASALFRTEAFF.

The chain has TRBV7-9 and TRBJ2-1; 9 bases line up with TRBD2. From germline, CDR1 is SEHNR and CDR2 FQNEAQ (reference sequence). CDR3 length equals 16 residues. With 5 bases clipped from V and 5 bases from J, the junction kept 10 bases outside the gene matches. CDR3 nucleotide sequence: TGTGCCAGCAGCCGCCGACTAGCGGCAAGGGACAATGAGCAGTTCTTC. Protein product: CASSRRLAARDNEQFF.

The chain couples TRBV5-5 to TRBJ1-1, with no clear D. Germline CDR1 and CDR2: SGHKS and YYEKEE (reference sequence). The ends were cut back, 2 bases at V and 4 bases at J, with 9 bases in the middle. The CDR3 extends over 13 amino acids. The CDR3 reads CASSFSDSTEAFF. DNA of the CDR3: TGTGCCAGCAGCTTCAGTGATTCCACTGAAGCTTTCTTT. Full variable domain (outside the CDR3, taken from reference TRBV5-5 and TRBJ1-1): DAGVTQSPTHLIKTRGQQVTLRCSPISGHKSVSWYQQVLGQGPQFIFQYYEKEERGRGNFPDRFSARQFPNYSSELNVNALLLGDSALYLCASSFSDSTEAFFGQGTRLTVV.

This chain links TRBV7-3 with TRBJ2-2; D gene unclear. This CDR3 is 13 amino acids long. Germline-derived CDR1 and CDR2 are SGHTA and FQGTGA. Trimming took 6 bases from V and 1 from J, leaving 6 bases between them. The CDR3 DNA is TGTGCCAGCAGATACAAGAACACCGGGGAGCTGTTTTTT. It is translated as CASRYKNTGELFF.

This clone is a singleton in its sample. The chain recombines TRBV6-1 with TRBJ2-4, with a tentative D call TRBD1 (5 bases). Germline V gene sequence: CDR1 MNHNS, CDR2 SASEGT. Trimming pared 2 bases from V and 7 bases from J, leaving 12 bases between. This CDR3 has 14 amino acids. This CDR3 is CASSERGRRNIQYF. CDR3 DNA: TGTGCCAGCAGTGAAAGGGGCCGGCGGAACATTCAGTACTTC.

This chain joins TRBV7-2 and TRBJ2-2; 13 bases match TRBD2. Per germline, CDR1 SGHTA and CDR2 FQGNSA. This CDR3 is 16 amino acids long. With 5 bases clipped from V and 4 bases from J, the junction kept 4 bases outside the gene matches. For the CDR3, the DNA is TGTGCCAGCAGCCCCCGGACTAGCGGGAGCACCGGGGAGCTGTTTTTT. Its translation is CASSPRTSGSTGELFF.

The chain couples TRBV5-1 to TRBJ1-6, with 7 bases fitting TRBD1. V gave up 5 bases and J gave up 7 bases; unmatched junction bases: 12. The germline CDR1 and CDR2 sequences are SGHRS and YFSETQ. The CDR3 is 16 residues long. CDR3 nucleotides: TGCGCCAGCAGGTTACTGGTACAGGGGAGCAATTCACCCCTCCACTTT. Protein product: CASRLLVQGSNSPLHF.

V and J are TRBV11-2 and TRBJ2-1; no definite D call. V dropped 1 base and J dropped 1 base, with 5 bases sitting between them. The CDR3 sequence is 14 residues long. The germline V gene has CDR1 SGHAT and CDR2 FQNNGV. CDR3 protein: CASSLVLSYNEQFF. In nucleotides, the CDR3 is TGTGCCAGCAGCTTAGTATTGTCCTACAATGAGCAGTTCTTC.

The V gene is TRBV6-5, the J gene TRBJ2-7, with 8 bases fitting TRBD1. V lost 8 bases to trimming and J lost 6 bases; unmatched junction nucleotides: 9. Looked up from germline, CDR1 is MNHEY and CDR2 is SVGAGI. The CDR3 length is 13 residues. The CDR3 here is CASGNRGRGEQYF. In nucleotides, the CDR3 is TGTGCCAGCGGAAACAGGGGGAGAGGCGAGCAGTACTTC.

The chain is built from TRBV3-1 (or the pseudogene TRBV3-2) and TRBJ1-5; TRBD1 matches at 7 bases. This CDR3 is 14 amino acids long. In germline, CDR1 is LGHDT, CDR2 YNNKEL (reference sequence). The J segment lost 3 bases and the V segment lost 4 bases, leaving 3 bases of the junction unmatched. In nucleotides, the CDR3 is TGTGCCAGCAGCCTAACAGGGGTCAATCAGCCCCAGCATTTT. The encoded protein is CASSLTGVNQPQHF.

The chain joins TRBV19 to TRBJ1-4; 9 positions match TRBD1. Unmatched junction bases numbered 5, after V lost 5 bases and J lost 7 bases. This CDR3 is 14 amino acids long. CDR1 is LNHDA, CDR2 SQIVND, per germline (reference sequence). CDR3 loop: CASSVGQGGEKLFF. CDR3 DNA: TGTGCCAGTAGTGTGGGACAGGGCGGTGAAAAACTGTTTTTT.

The J gene is TRBJ1-6, the V gene TRBV5-1; 10 bases are shared with TRBD1. The CDR3 runs to 16 residues. The V gene's germline CDR1 is SGHRS and CDR2 YFSETQ. Unmatched junction bases numbered 3, after V lost 2 bases and J lost 4 bases. The CDR3 DNA reads TGCGCCAGCAGCTTAGAGGGACAGGGGTATAATTCACCCCTCCACTTT. This gives the protein CASSLEGQGYNSPLHF.

The V and J genes are TRBV15 and TRBJ1-6; perhaps TRBD1 as D (6 bases). V lost 3 bases and J lost 9, with 15 bases in between. The CDR3 loop spans 15 amino acids. In germline, CDR1 is LNHNV, CDR2 YYDKDF (reference sequence). The CDR3 reads CATSRREQGSSPLHF. The CDR3 region has the DNA TGTGCCACCAGCAGGAGGGAACAGGGTAGTTCACCCCTCCACTTT.

The V gene is TRBV2, the J gene TRBJ2-1; 13 bases are a match to TRBD2. The ends lost 4 bases at V and 6 bases at J; junction bases unmatched: 3. The germline gives CDR1 SNHLY, CDR2 FYNNEI. The length of the CDR3 is 15 residues. CDR3 loop: CASSAGTSGINEQFF. The CDR3 DNA reads as TGTGCCAGCAGTGCCGGGACTAGCGGGATCAATGAGCAGTTCTTC.

V gene TRBV7-2 combines with J gene TRBJ2-5; 7 nucleotides agree with TRBD1. The CDR3 contains 16 residues. The J segment lost 5 bases and the V segment lost 1 base, leaving 10 bases of the junction unmatched. In germline, CDR1 is SGHTA, CDR2 FQGNSA. The CDR3 DNA reads TGTGCCAGCAGCTTAGAGAGGGGGCGACCTCCGGAGACCCAGTACTTC. Its protein is CASSLERGRPPETQYF.

The rearrangement joins TRBV9 to TRBJ2-3, with 7 nucleotides matching TRBD2. Germline CDR1 reads SGDLS; CDR2 reads YYNGEE. The J segment lost 5 bases and the V segment lost 4 bases, leaving 10 bases of the junction unmatched. This CDR3 is built from 15 residues. This CDR3 is CASSTRTGGGDTQYF. The CDR3 DNA is TGTGCCAGCAGCACCCGCACGGGAGGTGGAGATACGCAGTATTTT.

The chain combines TRBV6-5 with TRBJ1-3, with a possible D match to TRBD1 (5 bases). Trimming cost V 7 bases and J 5 bases, with 9 bases left between them. The germline gives CDR1 MNHEY, CDR2 SVGAGI. This CDR3 has 12 amino acids. The DNA of the CDR3 is TGTGCCAGCATCTTGGACAGAAACACCATATATTTT. Encoded protein: CASILDRNTIYF.

J is TRBJ2-2 and V is TRBV7-2; TRBD2 is a possible D gene (5 bases). The CDR3 totals 16 residues. The V gene lost 5 bases and the J gene lost 4 bases, with 17 bases spanning the gap. Germline loops: CDR1 SGHTA, CDR2 FQGNSA. The CDR3 DNA sequence: TGTGCCAGCAGCCTCGGACTGTGGGTGGGCACCGGGGAGCTGTTTTTT. Translating it yields CASSLGLWVGTGELFF.

This clone has only a few counts. This chain links TRBV29-1 with TRBJ2-5; 8 nucleotides match TRBD1. V shed 3 bases, J shed 2 bases, and the junction held 2 bases outside the gene matches. The CDR3 is 13 amino acids. CDR1 is SQVTM, CDR2 ANQGSEA, per germline. CDR3 nucleotide sequence: TGCAGCGTTGACCAGGGGGCACAAGAGACCCAGTACTTC. It encodes CSVDQGAQETQYF.

V and J are TRBV27 and TRBJ1-1, with TRBD1 as a possible D gene (5 bases). Trimming removed 6 bases at V and 5 bases at J, with 16 bases between. Germline CDR1 reads MNHEY; CDR2 reads SMNVEV (reference sequence). The CDR3 sequence is 14 residues long. CDR3 bases: TGTGCCAGCAGCCGCCGGGACTCCCGGACTGAAGCTTTCTTT. Translated, it gives CASSRRDSRTEAFF.